The 9 T cell receptor beta chains presented below share a single source sample, sequenced in a study of CD8 T cells in ankylosing spondylitis. TCRdb reprocessed the 5' RACE reads via MiXCR and lists one record per CDR3 protein. Of 200,000 to 250,000 distinct CDR3 sequences listed, about 26% are singletons. What was sequenced was blood, either unsorted or a sorted T cell fraction (not recorded which). All receptors derive from a male donor with ankylosing spondylitis or in good health (not recorded which).

CDR3 loop: CSACGTGSYEQYF. The DNA for the CDR3 is TGCAGCGCATGCGGGACAGGGAGCTACGAGCAGTACTTC. The chain employs TRBV29-1 and TRBJ2-7; TRBD1 matches 9 bases. Trimming cost V 7 bases and J 3 bases; bases outside gene matches: 7. The V gene's germline CDR1 is SQVTM and CDR2 ANQGSEA. This CDR3 comprises 13 residues.

This clonotype showed up just a few times. J is TRBJ2-2 and V is TRBV29-1; 11 nucleotides line up with TRBD2. Unmatched junction bases numbered 8, after V lost 6 bases and J lost 2 bases. The CDR3 runs 16 residues. Looked up from germline, CDR1 is SQVTM and CDR2 is ANQGSEA. CDR3 DNA: TGCAGCGTCGCCAAGGGACTAGCGGCAAACACCGGGGAGCTGTTTTTT. This codes for CSVAKGLAANTGELFF.

The V gene is TRBV15, the J gene TRBJ2-5; D uncertain. Trimming stripped 1 base from V and 2 bases from J, with 8 bases between. The germline gives CDR1 LNHNV, CDR2 YYDKDF (reference sequence). The CDR3 is 14 amino acids. The CDR3 region has the DNA TGTGCCACCAGCAGAGTCCCGGCGCAAGAGACCCAGTACTTC. Translation gives CATSRVPAQETQYF. Together with reference TRBV15 and TRBJ2-5, the CDR3 gives the full variable domain: DAMVIQNPRYQVTQFGKPVTLSCSQTLNHNVMYWYQQKSSQAPKLLFHYYDKDFNNEADTPDNFQSRRPNTSFCFLDIRSPGLGDTAMYLCATSRVPAQETQYFGPGTRLLVL.

Only a few counts were recorded for this clonotype. This rearrangement joins TRBV28 to TRBJ2-5, with D possibly TRBD2 on 7 matching bases. Trimming cost V 7 bases and J 5 bases, with 14 bases left between them. The CDR3 has 13 amino acids. CDR1 is MDHEN and CDR2 is SYDVKM in the germline V gene. The CDR3 DNA reads as TGTGCCAGCACTAAGGGGGGGACGGAGACCCAGTACTTC. The encoded protein is CASTKGGTETQYF.

This clonotype was picked up many times. One end of the junction does not line up with germline, which may come from a read error. V gene TRBV7-7 combines with J gene TRBJ2-1; 9 nucleotides align to TRBD2. The CDR3 length is 15 residues. The germline V gene encodes CDR1 SSHAT and CDR2 FNYEAQ (reference sequence). The CDR3 coding sequence is TGTGCTAGCAGCCCATCTAGCGGGACCTACAATGAGCAGTTCTTC. This encodes CASSPSSGTYNEQFF.

This sequence joins TRBV10-3 and TRBJ2-2; D possibly corresponds to TRBD1 (5 bases). In germline, CDR1 is ENHRY, CDR2 SYGVKD. The CDR3 is 16 residues long. V was trimmed by 2 bases and J by 2 bases, leaving 12 bases between them. The CDR3 DNA is TGTGCCATCAGTGAGAGGGGATTAAGTAACACCGGGGAGCTGTTTTTT. Protein product: CAISERGLSNTGELFF.

The chain uses TRBV20-1 and TRBJ2-5; D unclear. This CDR3 is 13 amino acids long. V lost 3 bases and J lost 3, with 11 bases in between. Per the germline V gene, CDR1 is DFQATT and CDR2 is SNEGSKA (reference sequence). The CDR3 nucleotides are TGCAGTGCTAGTTCTGGAAGCGAAGAGACCCAGTACTTC. Translation: CSASSGSEETQYF.

J is TRBJ1-5 and V is TRBV12-3 or TRBV12-4, with D possibly matching TRBD1 (5 bases). This CDR3 spans 14 amino acids. Trimming removed 5 bases at V and 3 bases at J, with 11 bases between. The CDR3 DNA is TGTGCCAGCAGTGTGGGGACTCTCAATCAGCCCCAGCATTTT. It encodes CASSVGTLNQPQHF.

This clonotype was seen ten or more times. The J gene is TRBJ2-7, the V gene TRBV6-1; TRBD2 is a possible D gene (7 bases). CDR1 and CDR2 from the germline V gene are MNHNS and SASEGT. V lost 6 bases and J lost 3, with 15 bases in between. The CDR3 has 14 residues. As DNA, the CDR3 is TGTGCCAGCAGGGTCAGGGGCGGGAGCTACGAGCAGTACTTC. It encodes CASRVRGGSYEQYF.